The rows below give T cell receptor beta chains drawn from one sample of a study of blood T cells in healthy people across ages. TCRdb re-called the 5' RACE reads with MiXCR, one entry per CDR3 protein. The sample lists hundreds of thousands of distinct CDR3 sequences; over 45% were seen once. The source material was blood. Source of these receptors: a man between 25 and 39 years old in good health. Each CDR3 is given without its conserved first and last residue.

v_gene	j_gene	CDR3aa
TRBV5-1	TRBJ2-5	ASRPGGAEETQY
TRBV20-1	TRBJ2-7	SASLFHEQY
TRBV20-1	TRBJ2-6	SAPGTGGSGANVLT
TRBV6-2/TRBV6-3	TRBJ2-7	ASSYSTAGGYEQY
TRBV20-1	TRBJ1-1	SARDRWRNTEAF
TRBV2	TRBJ2-6	ASPRTGLDGANVLT
TRBV10-3	TRBJ1-6	AISESAWGTGASPLH
TRBV29-1	TRBJ2-6	SVLQTGANVLT
TRBV10-3	TRBJ2-1	AIRKSGTSGDEQF
TRBV29-1	TRBJ2-3	SLRLGGYTDTQY
TRBV20-1	TRBJ2-1	SARAGGEPYNEQF
TRBV20-1	TRBJ2-1	SARHRNNEQF
TRBV6-4	TRBJ2-3	ASSLGREKVADTQY
TRBV29-1	TRBJ1-1	SVEVAAGPEAF
TRBV2	TRBJ2-1	ASSEAGGIHEDEQF
TRBV29-1	TRBJ1-2	SAVTGSDYGYT
TRBV6-1	TRBJ2-7	ASRRGRQQPYEQY
TRBV11-2	TRBJ2-3	ASSRHTLAADTQY
TRBV7-2	TRBJ2-1	ASSFSGSGTEQF
TRBV7-6	TRBJ2-5	AAGSLKTQY
TRBV20-1	TRBJ1-5	SAREQDRSFTGNQPQH
TRBV4-2	TRBJ2-6	ASSIGLAGAGANVLT
TRBV2	TRBJ2-7	ASSDRQDRGESYEQY
TRBV27	TRBJ2-7	ASSSLPGRAHEQY
TRBV7-9	TRBJ1-2	ASSTDREEHLSSYT
TRBV6-2/TRBV6-3	TRBJ2-3	ASSYRSGSGRVTYTQY
TRBV9	TRBJ1-4	ASSELGDRHATNEKLF
TRBV28	TRBJ2-5	ASRASQETQY
TRBV21-1	TRBJ2-7	ASSKAAWGAGEYRNEQY